Following are 18 T cell receptor beta chains from one sample sequenced in a study of T cells in severe cutaneous drug reactions (dated by TCRdb to the late 2010s). Sequencing was performed on an Illumina MiSeq. For both bulk and single-cell sequencing, libraries were prepared with the iRepertoire multiplex PCR system and TCR subtype-specific primers. TCRdb reprocessed the reads and provides one entry for every CDR3 protein sequence; no DNA is given. This specimen's table enumerates 7,000 or so distinct CDR3 sequences. Around a third of the sample comes from the top ten. Sequencing was performed on donors who were patients with carbamazepine-induced Stevens-Johnson syndrome or toxic epidermal necrolysis (CBZ-SJS/TEN). Input material: cells from a skin blister. Per the publication, the cell subset or site label means: unsorted cells from skin lesion blisters. Source of these receptors: a human donor with toxic epidermal necrolysis, a severe cutaneous drug reaction.

By frequency, this clonotype registers medium-sized. V and J are TRBV28 and TRBJ1-2; without DNA, the TCRdb call of TRBD1 cannot be checked. The CDR3 totals 13 residues. Looked up from germline, CDR1 is MDHEN and CDR2 is SYDVKM. The CDR3 protein is CASSLVPGYGYTF.

The rearrangement joins TRBV11-2 to TRBJ1-5. The germline CDR1 and CDR2 sequences are SGHAT and FQNNGV. CDR3 length: 14 residues. CDR3 residues: CASSPFGGNQPQHF.

J is TRBJ1-1 and V is TRBV11-2. Germline V lookup: CDR1 SGHAT, CDR2 FQNNGV. The CDR3 runs 12 residues. CDR3 residues: CASSFQGAEAFF.

The chain couples TRBV29-1 to TRBJ2-7; the TCRdb call, TRBD1, lacks DNA for checking. Per the germline V gene, CDR1 is SQVTM and CDR2 is ANQGSEA. CDR3 length equals 14 residues. CDR3: CSVVTGGVSYEQYF.

This sequence joins TRBV28 and TRBJ1-4. CDR3 length: 15 residues. CDR1 is MDHEN and CDR2 is SYDVKM in the germline V gene. The CDR3: CASSLSPATNEKLFF. Using reference TRBV28 and TRBJ1-4 for the parts outside the CDR3, the full variable domain is DVKVTQSSRYLVKRTGEKVFLECVQDMDHENMFWYRQDPGLGLRLIYFSYDVKMKEKGDIPEGYSVSREKKERFSLILESASTNQTSMYLCASSLSPATNEKLFFGSGTQLSVL.

The CDR3 region is CASSFGGEQYF. The chain carries TRBV27 and TRBJ2-7; as DNA is missing, the TRBD1 call by TCRdb cannot be tested. The length of the CDR3 is 11 residues. Per germline, CDR1 MNHEY and CDR2 SMNVEV (reference sequence).

This rearrangement joins TRBV20-1 to TRBJ2-7. The CDR3 sequence is 13 residues long. Germline CDR1 is DFQATT and CDR2 is SNEGSKA (reference sequence). CDR3 sequence: CSARKADSYEQYF.

This chain's CDR3 is CASSFQGNYGYTF. V usage is TRBV28 and J usage is TRBJ1-2; TCRdb's D call of TRBD1 is untestable without DNA. The germline V gene has CDR1 MDHEN and CDR2 SYDVKM. The CDR3 runs to 13 residues.

V usage is TRBV6-6 and J usage is TRBJ1-1; the TRBD1 assignment by TCRdb is unverifiable without DNA. CDR1 MNHNY and CDR2 SVGAGI come from the germline V gene (reference sequence). The CDR3 length is 13 residues. This CDR3 reads CASSPSGYTEAFF.

The rearrangement joins TRBV9 to TRBJ1-1. The CDR3 extends over 14 amino acids. Germline CDR1 reads SGDLS; CDR2 reads YYNGEE. The CDR3 spells CASSPYGGYTEAFF.

This chain links TRBV7-9 with TRBJ2-1; the TCRdb D gene call, TRBD2, has no DNA to confirm it. The CDR3 totals 16 residues. CDR1 is SEHNR and CDR2 is FQNEAQ in the germline V gene (reference sequence). CDR3 protein: CASSLFPSGRWDEQFF.

This chain connects TRBV4-3 to TRBJ1-1. The germline CDR1 and CDR2 sequences are LGHNA and YSLEER. The CDR3 sequence is 19 residues long. CDR3 residues: CASSQDPAGNNAGNTEAFF.

V and J are TRBV4-3 and TRBJ1-1; the TCRdb D gene call, TRBD1, has no DNA to confirm it. CDR3 length equals 14 residues. Germline V gene sequence: CDR1 LGHNA, CDR2 YSLEER. CDR3 loop: CASSRKTGDTEAFF.

The rearrangement uses TRBV29-1 and TRBJ2-2; TCRdb names TRBD1, which stays unverified in the absence of DNA. This CDR3 contains 16 residues. CDR1 is SQVTM, CDR2 ANQGSEA, per germline. CDR3 sequence: CSVVLGAASNTGELFF.

The chain couples TRBV2 to TRBJ2-7; TCRdb lists TRBD1, though no DNA is available to test this call. The CDR3 runs 12 residues. Germline values: CDR1 SNHLY, CDR2 FYNNEI. This CDR3 is CASSEYRWEQYF.

The V gene is TRBV19, the J gene TRBJ2-3; TCRdb's D gene call, TRBD2, goes unchecked for lack of DNA. The germline CDR1 and CDR2 sequences are LNHDA and SQIVND (reference sequence). The CDR3 is 14 amino acids. The CDR3 sequence: CATATSVNSDTQYF.

V gene TRBV28 combines with J gene TRBJ1-1. The CDR3 runs 13 residues. The germline CDR1 and CDR2 sequences are MDHEN and SYDVKM. CDR3: CASSLSRNTEAFF.

V usage is TRBV6-6 and J usage is TRBJ2-7. CDR1 and CDR2 from the germline V gene are MNHNY and SVGAGI (reference sequence). There are 15 residues in the CDR3. This chain's CDR3 is CASSYSGGSSYEQYF.